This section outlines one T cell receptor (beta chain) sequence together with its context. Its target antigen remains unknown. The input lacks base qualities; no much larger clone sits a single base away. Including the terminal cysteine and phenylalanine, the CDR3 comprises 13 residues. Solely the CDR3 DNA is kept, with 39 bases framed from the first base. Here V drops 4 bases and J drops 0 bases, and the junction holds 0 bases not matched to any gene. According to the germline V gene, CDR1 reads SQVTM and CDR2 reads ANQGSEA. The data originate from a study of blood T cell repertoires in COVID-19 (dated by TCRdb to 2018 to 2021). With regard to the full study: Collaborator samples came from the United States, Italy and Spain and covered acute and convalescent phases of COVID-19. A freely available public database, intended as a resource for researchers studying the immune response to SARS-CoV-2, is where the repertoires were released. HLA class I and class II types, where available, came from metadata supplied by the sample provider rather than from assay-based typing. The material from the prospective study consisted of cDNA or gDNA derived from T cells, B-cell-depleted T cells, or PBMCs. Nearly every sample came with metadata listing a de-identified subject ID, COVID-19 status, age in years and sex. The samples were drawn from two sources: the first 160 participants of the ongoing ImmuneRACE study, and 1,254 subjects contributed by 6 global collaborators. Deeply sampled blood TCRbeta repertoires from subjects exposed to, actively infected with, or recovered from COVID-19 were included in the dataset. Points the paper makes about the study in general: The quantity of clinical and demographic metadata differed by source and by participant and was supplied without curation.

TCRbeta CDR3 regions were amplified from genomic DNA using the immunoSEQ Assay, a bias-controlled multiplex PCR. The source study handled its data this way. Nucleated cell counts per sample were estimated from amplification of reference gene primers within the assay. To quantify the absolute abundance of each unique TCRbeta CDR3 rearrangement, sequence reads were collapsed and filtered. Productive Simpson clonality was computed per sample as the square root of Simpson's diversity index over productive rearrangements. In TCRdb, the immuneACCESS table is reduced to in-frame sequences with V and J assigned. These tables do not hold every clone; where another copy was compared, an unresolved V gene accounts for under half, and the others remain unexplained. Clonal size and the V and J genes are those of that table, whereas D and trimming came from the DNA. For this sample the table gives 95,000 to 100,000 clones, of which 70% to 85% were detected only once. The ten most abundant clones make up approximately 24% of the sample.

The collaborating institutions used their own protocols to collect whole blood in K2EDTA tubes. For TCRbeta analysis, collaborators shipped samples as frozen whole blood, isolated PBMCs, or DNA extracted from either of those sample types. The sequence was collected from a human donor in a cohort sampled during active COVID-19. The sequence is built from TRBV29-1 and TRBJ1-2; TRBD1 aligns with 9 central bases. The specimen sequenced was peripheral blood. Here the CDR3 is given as CSVGDRANYGYTF. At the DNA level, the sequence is TGCAGCGTTGGGGACAGGGCTAACTATGGCTACACCTTC.